These 10 T cell receptor beta chains originate from one sample sequenced in a study of T cells expressing NK-cell markers. TCRdb re-called the 5' RACE reads; one entry per CDR3 protein, DNA not given. This repertoire includes fewer than 400,000 distinct CDR3 sequences. Sequencing was performed on blood T cells: a sorted CD56 or NKG2C T cell subset, CD4+ or CD8+ T cells, or bulk PBMC T cells (not recorded which). These receptors were obtained from a man aged 18-75 years in good health.

The chain is built from TRBV5-6 and TRBJ2-7. The length of the CDR3 is 15 residues. Germline loops: CDR1 SGHDT, CDR2 YYEEEE. The CDR3 reads CASSLAGVYSYEQYF.

The J gene is TRBJ2-7, the V gene TRBV6-1; TCRdb outputs TRBD1, but without DNA this stays unchecked. Germline lookup yields CDR1 MNHNS and CDR2 SASEGT. CDR3 length: 16 residues. The CDR3 here is CASSQTTGYPSYEQYF.

V and J are TRBV11-2 and TRBJ2-1; the TRBD1 assignment by TCRdb is unverifiable without DNA. Per germline, CDR1 SGHAT and CDR2 FQNNGV. The CDR3 length is 15 residues. The CDR3 is CASSLEEREYNEQFF. Based on the CDR3 plus reference TRBV11-2 and TRBJ2-1, the full variable domain is EAGVAQSPRYKIIEKRQSVAFWCNPISGHATLYWYQQILGQGPKLLIQFQNNGVVDDSQLPKDRFSAERLKGVDSTLKIQPAKLEDSAVYLCASSLEEREYNEQFFGPGTRLTVL.

The chain carries TRBV20-1 and TRBJ2-3. The CDR3 has 16 residues. Germline V gives CDR1 DFQATT, CDR2 SNEGSKA (reference sequence). CDR3 region: CSARDVADPSTDTQYF.

The rearrangement links TRBV10-3 to TRBJ2-1. The CDR3 length is 15 residues. Germline CDR1 and CDR2: ENHRY and SYGVKD. The CDR3 spells CAIRRTDSSYNEQFF.

This chain joins TRBV5-4 and TRBJ2-1; TCRdb calls TRBD1, which cannot be checked without DNA. This CDR3 is built from 15 residues. Germline V gene data show CDR1 as SGHNT and CDR2 as YYREEE (reference sequence). The CDR3 is CASRGSGFAHNEQFF.

The chain couples TRBV30 to TRBJ2-3; TCRdb calls TRBD1, which cannot be checked without DNA. Germline values: CDR1 GTSNPN, CDR2 SVGIG (reference sequence). This CDR3 region has 16 residues. CDR3 loop: CAWSVGWGSSTDTQYF.

The rearrangement links TRBV20-1 to TRBJ1-3; TCRdb outputs TRBD1, but without DNA this stays unchecked. CDR3 length equals 16 residues. Germline loops: CDR1 DFQATT, CDR2 SNEGSKA (reference sequence). This CDR3 is CSARPRGGSSGNTIYF.

The V and J genes are TRBV5-1 and TRBJ2-3. This CDR3 has 16 residues. Germline CDR1 and CDR2: SGHRS and YFSETQ. The CDR3 reads CASSQGAWPSTDTQYF.

The rearrangement links TRBV6-5 to TRBJ1-3. CDR3 length: 15 residues. CDR1 and CDR2 (germline): MNHEY, SVGAGI. CDR3 loop: CASSYSREGGNTIYF.